A selection of T cell receptor beta chains follows, all from one sample in a study of blood T cells in healthy people across ages. TCRdb processed the 5' RACE reads anew with MiXCR; each CDR3 protein has one entry. The repertoire holds fewer than 650,000 distinct CDR3 sequences, with about a quarter as singletons. The same sample was also used in a study of T cells of mothers and their children.

The source material was blood. These TCRs come from a boy aged 2 to 10 in good health. The CDR3 runs from the conserved cysteine through the conserved F or W.

>TRBV3-1|TRBJ1-2
CASSQWADGYTF
>TRBV4-3|TRBJ2-1
CASSQEVGRAQFF
>TRBV20-1|TRBJ2-1
CSARDPNWTYYNEQFF
>TRBV7-6|TRBJ2-7
CASSLERAGGSYEQYF
>TRBV6-1|.
CASMATSGSYEQYF
>TRBV29-1|TRBJ2-3
CSSRTAASTDTQYF
>TRBV29-1|TRBJ2-3
CSVNTDTRYF
>TRBV7-2|TRBJ1-2
CASSLAVSAGYTF
>TRBV2|TRBJ1-2
CASSQQGRDGYTF
>TRBV20-1|TRBJ1-1
CSARSSSRAFF
>TRBV12-3/TRBV12-4|TRBJ1-6
CASRLRENSPLHF
>TRBV20-1|TRBJ2-2
CSARGGRGNTGELFF
>TRBV5-5|TRBJ2-7
CASSKETSGSYEQYF
>TRBV6-5|.
CASSIFDPYNEQFF
>TRBV7-9|TRBJ1-4
CASSPRTGGGIANEKLFF
>TRBV15|TRBJ2-5
CATSRDLSNGRGETQYF
>TRBV20-1|TRBJ1-4
CSAGDSLNEKLFF
>TRBV12-5|TRBJ1-1
CASGLVQGGFEAFF
>TRBV5-1|TRBJ2-2
CASSPTASGELFF
>TRBV20-1|TRBJ2-1
CSARDLYNEQFF
>TRBV12-3/TRBV12-4|TRBJ2-3
CASTSRTSPERPGTQYF
>TRBV3-1|TRBJ2-5
CASSRSGGGLKTQYF
>TRBV20-1|TRBJ2-1
CSAGGTSGGYNEQFF
>TRBV14|TRBJ2-1
CASSYIRGNNEQFF
>TRBV27|TRBJ1-6
CASSFQGGSPLHF
>TRBV7-6|TRBJ2-5
CASSLEGAGVETQYF
>TRBV3-1|TRBJ2-7
CASSLRQSSYEQYF
>TRBV7-8|TRBJ1-1
CASSLGRGAEAFF
>TRBV15|TRBJ1-5
CATSRDWRGEGLNQPQHF
>TRBV7-9|TRBJ2-7
CASSSLNYEQYF
>TRBV12-3/TRBV12-4|TRBJ2-4
CASSISPRGLAKNIQYF
>TRBV7-7|TRBJ2-2
CASSRTDRGTGELSF
>TRBV3-1|TRBJ2-2
CASSPSGSANTGELFF
>TRBV19|TRBJ1-2
CASSPRSDYGYTF
>TRBV12-5|TRBJ2-7
CASALGLSYEQYF
>TRBV7-9|TRBJ2-6
CASSPSVGFGANVLTF
>TRBV10-2|TRBJ2-3
CASSEGAGGTDTQYF
>TRBV7-9|TRBJ2-4
CASVHGGEAKNIQYF
>TRBV5-1|TRBJ1-1
CASSWGAETYTEAFF
>TRBV2|TRBJ2-4
CASSAYRGAKNIQYF
>TRBV7-9|TRBJ1-1
CASSSLWGQGFAEAFF
>TRBV5-5|TRBJ2-3
CASSLEFSGTDTQYF
>TRBV20-1|TRBJ2-1
CSARGPGTSGRVMDEQFF
>TRBV6-6|TRBJ1-2
CAIQVNYGYTF
>TRBV7-9|TRBJ1-2
CASSLVYNDGYTF
>TRBV5-1|TRBJ2-5
CASSGGWTGGETQYF
>TRBV7-9|TRBJ1-2
CAGLRLDAGGGYTF
>TRBV5-5|TRBJ2-7
CASSLGAPWRSSYEQYF
>TRBV7-2|TRBJ2-2
CASSSYRSTKLFF